These T cell receptor beta chains were read from a single sample in a study of blood T cell repertoires in COVID-19. Assay: immunoSEQ multiplex PCR; the TCRdb copy retains only in-frame clones and omits some. Here the sample spans a few hundred thousand clones, 85% to 90% being singletons. Material for sequencing was PBMCs or T cells enriched from blood (not recorded which). The source of these receptors is a man between 18 and 29 years old who had recovered from COVID-19. CDR3s include the opening cysteine and the closing phenylalanine or tryptophan. A D gene is named only where the DNA matches it firmly. A clone size is listed for some rows: how often the clone was seen (once, few, many), or a class if it is expanded.

j_gene | len | abundance | d_gene | v_gene | CDR3aa | CDR3nt
TRBJ1-1 | 16 | NA | TRBD1 | TRBV5-4 | CASSLGTGGVATEAFF | TGTGCCAGCAGCTTGGGGACAGGAGGAGTAGCTACTGAAGCTTTCTTT
TRBJ1-4 | 17 | NA | NA | TRBV23-1 | CASSLVRGQTTNEKLFF | TGCGCCAGCAGTCTGGTCCGAGGGCAAACAACTAATGAAAAACTGTTTTTT
TRBJ2-7 | 16 | NA | TRBD2 | TRBV5-1 | CASSLPSGVSTDEQYF | TGCGCCAGCAGCTTGCCTAGCGGGGTGTCTACTGACGAGCAGTACTTC
TRBJ2-5 | 14 | NA | NA | TRBV2 | CASSVGSGQETQYF | TGTGCCAGCAGTGTGGGGTCAGGGCAAGAGACCCAGTACTTC
TRBJ2-3 | 19 | NA | TRBD2 | TRBV4-1 | CASSPGLAGGRSSTDTQYF | TGCGCCAGCAGCCCGGGACTAGCGGGGGGAAGATCTAGCACAGATACGCAGTATTTT
TRBJ2-5 | 14 | once | NA | TRBV29-1 | CSVIPFREDETQYF | TGCAGCGTTATTCCGTTCAGGGAGGACGAGACCCAGTACTTC
TRBJ2-1 | 15 | NA | TRBD2 | TRBV15 | CATSRDTSGYNEQFF | TGTGCCACCAGCAGAGATACTAGCGGGTACAATGAGCAGTTCTTC
TRBJ1-6 | 17 | NA | TRBD1 | TRBV20-1 | CSASPPVGTGRNSPLHF | TGCAGTGCTAGTCCCCCCGTTGGGACAGGGAGAAATTCACCCCTCCACTTT
TRBJ2-1 | 17 | NA | NA | TRBV29-1 | CSVVIGRQPLSYNEQFF | TGCAGCGTTGTAATTGGAAGACAACCCCTCTCCTACAATGAGCAGTTCTTC
TRBJ2-3 | 13 | once | NA | TRBV28 | CASSRQVTDTQYF | TGTGCCAGCAGCCGACAGGTCACAGATACGCAGTATTTT
TRBJ2-7 | 16 | NA | TRBD2 | TRBV6-6 | CASSRTLAGGQDEQYF | TGTGCCAGCAGTCGAACACTAGCGGGGGGGCAGGACGAGCAGTACTTC
TRBJ2-2 | 13 | NA | TRBD1 | TRBV30 | CAWSVRGYGELFF | TGTGCCTGGAGTGTCAGGGGGTACGGGGAGCTGTTTTTT
TRBJ2-1 | 14 | NA | TRBD1 | TRBV5-5 | CASSLGDSYNEQFF | TGTGCCAGCAGCTTGGGGGACAGTTACAATGAGCAGTTCTTC
TRBJ2-7 | 15 | NA | NA | TRBV28 | CASSLFQGPDPEQYF | TGTGCCAGCAGTTTATTCCAGGGGCCCGACCCCGAGCAGTACTTC
TRBJ2-7 | 15 | NA | NA | TRBV25-1 | CASSVWGGGRHEQYF | TGTGCCAGCAGTGTATGGGGGGGCGGTCGCCACGAGCAGTACTTC
TRBJ1-5 | 14 | NA | TRBD1 | TRBV5-1 | CASSSGGWDQPQHF | TGCGCCAGCAGCTCAGGGGGCTGGGATCAGCCCCAGCATTTT
TRBJ2-2 | 14 | NA | NA | TRBV2 | CASSDSWGREELFF | TGTGCCAGCAGTGATAGTTGGGGCCGTGAGGAGCTGTTTTTT
TRBJ2-2 | 12 | NA | NA | TRBV12-3/TRBV12-4 | CASSSDTGELFF | TGTGCCAGCAGTTCCGACACCGGGGAGCTGTTTTTT
TRBJ2-7 | 15 | NA | TRBD1 | TRBV5-1 | CASSLTGTGNYEQYF | TGCGCCAGCAGCTTGACCGGGACAGGGAACTACGAGCAGTACTTC
TRBJ1-5 | 14 | NA | TRBD1 | TRBV25-1 | CASAQTGINQPQHF | TGTGCCAGCGCCCAGACAGGGATTAATCAGCCCCAGCATTTT
TRBJ1-2 | 16 | NA | TRBD1 | TRBV5-8 | CASSSNWRGLGYGYTF | TGTGCCAGCAGTTCTAATTGGAGGGGGCTTGGGTATGGCTACACCTTC
TRBJ2-1 | 15 | once | NA | TRBV5-1 | CASSPLRGNVNEQFF | TGCGCCAGCAGCCCCCTCCGGGGGAATGTCAATGAGCAGTTCTTC
TRBJ1-3 | 14 | once | NA | TRBV7-2 | CASRQGVSGNTIYF | TGTGCCAGCAGACAGGGAGTCTCTGGAAACACCATATATTTT
TRBJ1-5 | 16 | NA | NA | TRBV6-5 | CASSYSRGRSNQPQHF | TGTGCCAGCAGTTACTCCAGGGGAAGGAGCAATCAGCCCCAGCATTTT
TRBJ1-2 | 15 | NA | TRBD1 | TRBV19 | CASITGTADNYGYTF | TGTGCCAGTATCACGGGGACAGCAGATAACTATGGCTACACCTTC
TRBJ1-5 | 11 | NA | NA | TRBV30 | CAWSQGIAQHF | TGTGCCTGGAGTCAGGGAATAGCCCAGCATTTT
TRBJ1-2 | 17 | NA | TRBD1 | TRBV12-5 | CASGFYVGQRLNYGYTF | TGTGCTAGTGGTTTCTATGTGGGACAGCGATTGAACTATGGCTACACCTTC
TRBJ2-3 | 20 | NA | TRBD2 | TRBV2 | CASGQGLQSLAGEGTDTQYF | TGTGCCAGCGGACAGGGCTTGCAATCGCTAGCGGGAGAGGGCACAGATACGCAGTATTTT
TRBJ1-3 | 15 | NA | NA | TRBV12-5 | CASGRGAGGGNTIYF | TGTGCTAGTGGTCGGGGGGCGGGCGGTGGAAACACCATATATTTT
TRBJ2-2 | 16 | NA | TRBD1 | TRBV7-9 | CASSLGDRPYTGELFF | TGTGCCAGCAGCTTAGGGGACAGGCCTTACACCGGGGAGCTGTTTTTT
TRBJ2-7 | 14 | NA | TRBD1 | TRBV28 | CASRGPGQDTRQYF | TGTGCCAGCAGGGGACCGGGACAGGATACCCGGCAGTACTTC
TRBJ1-3 | 15 | NA | TRBD1 | TRBV5-5 | CASSSGTGGGNTIYF | TGTGCCAGCAGCTCCGGGACAGGGGGAGGAAACACCATATATTTT
TRBJ2-6 | 17 | NA | TRBD1 | TRBV4-3 | CASSQDAGGSGANVLTF | TGCGCCAGCAGCCAAGATGCAGGGGGCTCTGGGGCCAACGTCCTGACTTTC
TRBJ1-5 | 14 | NA | TRBD1 | TRBV6-5 | CASREGSGGWPQHF | TGTGCCAGCAGGGAGGGATCAGGGGGTTGGCCCCAGCATTTT
TRBJ2-3 | 12 | NA | NA | TRBV27 | CARRQFTDTQYF | TGTGCCAGGCGACAGTTCACAGATACGCAGTATTTT
TRBJ1-4 | 13 | few | NA | TRBV18 | CASCRGRGEKLFF | TGTGCCAGCTGCCGCGGGAGAGGGGAAAAACTGTTTTTT